These 2 T cell receptor beta chains originate from one sample sequenced in a study of blood T cell repertoires in COVID-19. Using immunoSEQ multiplex PCR, the repertoire was profiled, and TCRdb retains in-frame clones only, with some absent. The sample lists about 310,000 clones, 85% occurring once. Sequenced sample: PBMCs or T cells enriched from blood (not recorded which). Receptors originate from a woman aged 30 to 39 who had been exposed to COVID-19.

This clone was seen only once. This chain uses TRBV2 with TRBJ2-7; no clear D gene. The germline CDR1 and CDR2 sequences are SNHLY and FYNNEI. The V gene lost 6 bases and the J gene lost 2 bases, with 2 bases spanning the gap. CDR3 length: 10 residues. DNA of the CDR3: TGTGCCAGCAGCGCCTACGAGCAGTACTTC. This codes for CASSAYEQYF.

The CDR3 loop is CASSHPGSGNTIYF. Here the CDR3 DNA reads TGTGCCAGCAGTCACCCTGGCAGTGGAAACACCATATATTTT. The V call is TRBV11-2, the J call TRBJ1-3; D not certain. V lost 6 bases to trimming and J lost 3 bases, with 12 bases between them. The germline gives CDR1 SGHAT, CDR2 FQNNGV. The CDR3 is 14 amino acids.